This note documents a single T cell receptor beta chain sequence. The source of the sample is a study of blood T cell repertoires in COVID-19. Sequenced by immunoSEQ multiplex PCR; TCRdb stores in-frame clones only, minus some. The table has 150,000 to 200,000 clones, around 89% seen once. Germline V gene sequence: CDR1 SGHTA, CDR2 FQGNSA. There are 14 residues in the CDR3. V shed 2 bases and J shed 0 bases, with 7 bases lying between them. The TCR originated in a man aged 18 to 30 who had recovered from COVID-19. The chain joins TRBV7-2 to TRBJ1-1, with D possibly TRBD1 on 5 matching bases. The sequencing input was peripheral blood. CDR3 sequence reads: CASSLSGMNTEAFF. The CDR3 nucleotides are TGTGCCAGCAGCTTATCAGGGATGAACACTGAAGCTTTCTTT. Together with reference TRBV7-2 and TRBJ1-1, the CDR3 gives the full variable domain: GAGVSQSPSNKVTEKGKDVELRCDPISGHTALYWYRQSLGQGLEFLIYFQGNSAPDKSGLPSDRFSAERTGGSVSTLTIQRTQQEDSAVYLCASSLSGMNTEAFFGQGTRLTVV.